These 25 T cell receptor beta chains came from one sample sequenced in a study of vaccination effects on CD4 cells after COVID-19. Their antigen targets remain unknown. Peptide-pool stimulation followed by sequencing identified expanded antigen-specific CD4+ clonotypes in the ViraFEST assay. After around 10 days in culture, the CD4+ T cells were isolated. Nucleocapsid antibodies were negative in the vaccine recipients, who had never had SARS-CoV-2 infection. Assay used: immunoSEQ multiplex PCR; TCRdb lists only in-frame clones, some missing. This sample has some 68,000 clones, with around 75% found just once. The source material was CD4+ T cells from PBMCs cultured with HCoV-OC43 spike peptides, sampled before COVID-19 vaccination. Sample subset: HCoV-OC43 spike overlapping peptide pool stimulation. These receptors were obtained from a human donor who received a COVID-19 vaccine.

This clone has a single count. The chain is built from TRBV24-1 and TRBJ1-2; D is unresolved. V lost 1 base and J 0 bases, leaving 5 bases between the germline ends. The germline CDR1 and CDR2 sequences are KGHDR and SFDVKD. This CDR3 has 14 amino acids. CDR3 residues: CATSDFGANYGYTF. CDR3 DNA sequence: TGTGCCACCAGTGATTTCGGGGCTAACTATGGCTACACCTTC.

The gene calls are TRBV5-4 and TRBJ2-3; 12 nucleotides align to TRBD2. After removal of 3 bases from V and 1 base from J, the junction contained 3 bases not matched to a gene. The CDR3 is 16 amino acids. CDR1 SGHNT and CDR2 YYREEE come from the germline V gene (reference sequence). The DNA of the CDR3 is TGTGCCAGCAGCTCCTGGACTAGCGGGGGCACAGATACGCAGTATTTT. This sequence encodes CASSSWTSGGTDTQYF.

The chain links TRBV6-6 to TRBJ2-1; D call uncertain. The CDR3 extends over 15 amino acids. Germline V gives CDR1 MNHNY, CDR2 SVGAGI (reference sequence). The ends were cut back, 5 bases at V and 9 bases at J, with 20 bases in the middle. In DNA, the CDR3 is TGTGCCAGCAGTACTCGGCCAACTCAAACCGCTGAGCAGTTCTTC. It encodes CASSTRPTQTAEQFF.

This chain uses TRBV6-5 with TRBJ2-7; 7 bases match TRBD1. J was trimmed by 7 bases and V by 8 bases; bases with no gene match: 11. This CDR3 spans 13 amino acids. CDR1 is MNHEY, CDR2 SVGAGI, per germline. The CDR3 coding sequence is TGTGCCAGCGGGAACAGGGGAGTGGCTGAGCAGTACGTC. Its translation: CASGNRGVAEQYV.

The J gene is TRBJ2-1, the V gene TRBV3-1 (or the pseudogene TRBV3-2); 8 nucleotides align to TRBD2. The CDR3 has 16 residues. V trimming: 4 bases; J trimming: 4 bases; junction bases outside the gene matches: 9. Germline CDR1 reads LGHDT; CDR2 reads YNNKEL (reference sequence). The CDR3 spells CASSPQELAGYNEQFF. The DNA for the CDR3 is TGTGCCAGCAGCCCCCAAGAGTTAGCGGGGTACAATGAGCAGTTCTTC.

The chain couples TRBV14 to TRBJ2-7; 13 bases match TRBD2. The CDR3 has 18 residues. Germline CDR1 SGHDN, CDR2 FVKESK. V lost 1 base to trimming and J lost 0 bases; unmatched junction nucleotides: 6. The CDR3 sequence is CASSQGRLAGGNSYEQYV. DNA for the CDR3: TGTGCCAGCAGCCAAGGAAGACTAGCGGGGGGCAACTCCTACGAGCAGTACGTC.

The table lists this clone with a few counts. V gene TRBV3-1 (or the pseudogene TRBV3-2) combines with J gene TRBJ1-2; the D gene is possibly TRBD1 (6 bases). V was trimmed by 4 bases and J by 8 bases, leaving 17 bases between them. The CDR3 is 14 amino acids. Germline lookup yields CDR1 LGHDT and CDR2 YNNKEL (reference sequence). CDR3 residues: CASSRSTGLRGYTF. CDR3 sequence (DNA): TGTGCCAGCAGCCGATCGACAGGCCTCAGGGGCTACACCTTC.

This clone was seen only a few times. This chain uses TRBV2 with TRBJ2-7, with D possibly being TRBD1 (5 bases). This CDR3 has 14 residues. Germline loops: CDR1 SNHLY, CDR2 FYNNEI. The germline V and J ends were trimmed by 4 bases and 2 bases, with 12 bases remaining between them. The CDR3 region is CASSGQPRTYEQYV. CDR3 in DNA: TGTGCCAGCAGTGGACAGCCCAGGACCTACGAGCAGTACGTC.

The genes are TRBV19 and TRBJ1-2; 7 bases map to TRBD1. Trimming cost V 5 bases and J 6 bases; bases outside gene matches: 9. Per the germline V gene, CDR1 is LNHDA and CDR2 is SQIVND (reference sequence). This CDR3 comprises 14 residues. CDR3 nucleotides: TGTGCCAGTAGTGTCCCTGACAGGGCCCATGGCTACACCTTC. Amino acids: CASSVPDRAHGYTF.

This sequence joins TRBV7-2 and TRBJ1-2; no firm D call. The ends were cut back, 3 bases at V and 7 bases at J, with 15 bases in the middle. The CDR3 runs to 14 residues. Germline CDR1 is SGHTA and CDR2 is FQGNSA. CDR3 nucleotide sequence: TGTGCCAGCAGCTTTTATGACGAGAGGAGTGGCTACACCTTC. Protein sequence: CASSFYDERSGYTF.

This clone turned up a few times. The rearrangement uses TRBV5-1 and TRBJ1-1, with 9 bases identical to TRBD1. J was trimmed by 5 bases and V by 3 bases; bases with no gene match: 8. Germline V gene data show CDR1 as SGHRS and CDR2 as YFSETQ. This CDR3 has 15 residues. The CDR3: CASSWTGDDETEAFF. For the CDR3, the DNA is TGCGCCAGCAGCTGGACAGGGGATGACGAAACTGAAGCTTTCTTT.

A single count supports this clone. The genes are TRBV6-5 and TRBJ1-2, with 9 bases fitting TRBD1. CDR1 is MNHEY, CDR2 SVGAGI, per germline. Germline trimming cut 6 bases from V and 6 bases from J; bases unmatched to any gene: 8. The CDR3 runs 14 residues. Here the CDR3 DNA reads TGTGCCAGCAGCTACAGGGGGCTTTTGGATGGCTACACCTTC. This translates into CASSYRGLLDGYTF.

Only a few counts were recorded for this clone. The chain recombines TRBV3-1 (or the pseudogene TRBV3-2) with TRBJ1-2; the D is unclear. The germline gives CDR1 LGHDT, CDR2 YNNKEL (reference sequence). The CDR3 is made up of 12 amino acids. V gave up 8 bases and J gave up 2 bases, with 9 bases separating them. The CDR3 DNA is TGTGCCAGCTTAGGTAGGAACTATGGCTACACCTTC. It codes for CASLGRNYGYTF.

V and J are TRBV7-3 and TRBJ2-5; no clear D gene. Germline CDR1 reads SGHTA; CDR2 reads FQGTGA. V dropped 3 bases and J dropped 4 bases, with 12 bases sitting between them. The CDR3 runs to 14 residues. CDR3: CASSFGHDGETQYF. The CDR3 DNA reads as TGTGCCAGCAGCTTTGGGCACGATGGAGAGACCCAGTACTTC.

The rearrangement links TRBV27 to TRBJ1-1; unclear D gene. V was shortened by 8 bases and J by 3 bases, with 10 bases between the two germline ends. Germline lookup yields CDR1 MNHEY and CDR2 SMNVEV (reference sequence). The CDR3 covers 12 residues. This chain's CDR3 is CASRDVYTEAFF. The CDR3 coding sequence is TGTGCCAGCCGAGACGTTTACACTGAAGCTTTCTTT.

This chain connects TRBV6-6 to TRBJ2-5, with 10 nucleotides matching TRBD2. This CDR3 comprises 14 residues. With 6 bases clipped from V and 5 bases from J, the junction kept 6 bases outside the gene matches. CDR1 and CDR2 (germline): MNHNY, SVGAGI (reference sequence). The CDR3 nucleotides read TGTGCCAGCAGGGAGAGCGGGGGGGCGGAGACCCAGTACTTC. Translation gives CASRESGGAETQYF.

This chain connects TRBV2 to TRBJ2-1, with 13 bases that match TRBD2. CDR3 length equals 16 residues. V dropped 2 bases and J dropped 11; count of bases not matched to a gene: 9. Per germline, CDR1 SNHLY and CDR2 FYNNEI. Here the CDR3 DNA reads TGTGCCAGCAGTGAAAGACTAGGACTAGCGGGGGCTCAGCAGTTCTTC. The encoded protein is CASSERLGLAGAQQFF.

This chain uses TRBV18 with TRBJ2-3; D unresolved. This CDR3 region has 13 residues. V was pared by 1 base and J by 2 bases, with 4 bases between. Per germline, CDR1 KGHSH and CDR2 LQKENI. The chain's CDR3 is CASSPLNTDTQYF. The CDR3 DNA follows: TGTGCCAGCTCACCACTAAACACAGATACGCAGTATTTT.

J is TRBJ2-2 and V is TRBV11-1; D unresolved. Trimming left V 1 base short and J 3 bases short, with 6 bases between. Per the germline V gene, CDR1 is SGHAT and CDR2 is FQDESV (reference sequence). This CDR3 is built from 14 residues. The CDR3 DNA is TGTGCCAGCAGCTTAGAACAGTACACCGGGGAGCTGTTTTTT. Its translation: CASSLEQYTGELFF. Together with reference TRBV11-1 and TRBJ2-2, the CDR3 gives the full variable domain: EAEVAQSPRYKITEKSQAVAFWCDPISGHATLYWYRQILGQGPELLVQFQDESVVDDSQLPKDRFSAERLKGVDSTLKIQPAELGDSAMYLCASSLEQYTGELFFGEGSRLTVL.

The chain uses TRBV19 and TRBJ1-4, with unresolved D. CDR1 LNHDA and CDR2 SQIVND come from the germline V gene (reference sequence). The CDR3 runs 10 residues. Trimming left V 11 bases short and J 8 bases short, with 9 bases between. This chain's CDR3 is CASQGEKLFF. The CDR3 DNA is TGTGCCTCCCAAGGGGAAAAACTGTTTTTT.

This chain uses TRBV7-9 with TRBJ1-2; D call uncertain. The CDR3 consists of 13 residues. Trimming removed 3 bases at V and 0 bases at J, with 5 bases between. Germline V CDR1 and CDR2: SEHNR, FQNEAQ (reference sequence). CDR3 protein: CASSFVPNYGYTF. CDR3 sequence (DNA): TGTGCCAGCAGCTTTGTCCCTAACTATGGCTACACCTTC.

The chain is built from TRBV27 and TRBJ2-3; D gene unclear. Germline V lookup: CDR1 MNHEY, CDR2 SMNVEV (reference sequence). V dropped 2 bases and J dropped 7 bases, with 13 bases sitting between them. The CDR3 loop spans 14 amino acids. This CDR3 reads CASSLRSGPYTQYF. In nucleotides, the CDR3 is TGTGCCAGCAGTTTACGGAGTGGACCATATACGCAGTATTTT.

This CDR3 reads CASSSPGGRDYGYTF. The DNA for the CDR3 is TGTGCCAGCAGCTCCCCAGGGGGGCGTGACTATGGCTACACCTTC. The chain combines TRBV7-2 with TRBJ1-2, with 7 positions matching TRBD1. In germline, CDR1 is SGHTA, CDR2 FQGNSA. The CDR3 has 15 residues. J gave up 3 bases and V 4 bases, and 8 bases lay outside the gene matches.

The CDR3 region has the DNA TGTGCCAGTAGTACCCAGCGCGGAGACTATAGCAATCAGCCCCAGCATTTT. It translates to CASSTQRGDYSNQPQHF. The chain recombines TRBV19 with TRBJ1-5; D unclear. Germline V gene data show CDR1 as LNHDA and CDR2 as SQIVND (reference sequence). This CDR3 region has 17 residues. Trimming took 4 bases from V and 0 from J, leaving 16 bases between them.

J is TRBJ2-7 and V is TRBV7-4, with 11 bases lining up with TRBD2. The CDR3 is 18 amino acids. Germline CDR1 is SGHVT and CDR2 is SQSDAQ. Trimming cost V 4 bases and J 3 bases; bases outside gene matches: 14. DNA of the CDR3: TGTGCCAGCAGCTCCCTGACTAGCGGGGCCCTTCGATTCTACGAGCAGTACGTC. It encodes CASSSLTSGALRFYEQYV.